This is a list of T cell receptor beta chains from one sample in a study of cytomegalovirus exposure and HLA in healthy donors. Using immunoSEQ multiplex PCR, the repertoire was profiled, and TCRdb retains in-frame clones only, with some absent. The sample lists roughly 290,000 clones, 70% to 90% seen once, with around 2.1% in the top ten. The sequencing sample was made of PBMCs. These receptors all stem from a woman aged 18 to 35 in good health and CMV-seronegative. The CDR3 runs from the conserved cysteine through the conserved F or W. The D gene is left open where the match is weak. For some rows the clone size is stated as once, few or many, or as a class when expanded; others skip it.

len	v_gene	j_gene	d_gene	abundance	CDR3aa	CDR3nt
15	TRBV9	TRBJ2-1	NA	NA	CASSARSLWSNEQFF	TGTGCCAGCAGCGCTCGGTCGCTCTGGTCCAATGAGCAGTTCTTC
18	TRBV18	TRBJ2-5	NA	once	CASSPRVQALNDRETQYF	TGTGCCAGCTCACCACGAGTACAGGCCCTTAATGATAGGGAGACCCAGTACTTC
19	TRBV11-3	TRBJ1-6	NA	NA	CASSLDLGGPRPGNSPLHF	TGTGCCAGCAGCTTAGATCTAGGAGGGCCTCGTCCGGGGAATTCACCCCTCCACTTT
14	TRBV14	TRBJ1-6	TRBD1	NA	CASSQRTGTSPLHF	TGTGCCAGCAGCCAACGGACAGGGACTTCACCCCTCCACTTT
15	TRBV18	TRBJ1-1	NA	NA	CASSPGTFQNTEAFF	TGTGCCAGCTCACCAGGGACATTTCAGAACACTGAAGCTTTCTTT
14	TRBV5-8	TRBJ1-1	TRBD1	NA	CASIRGVMNTEAFF	TGTGCCAGCATCAGGGGGGTGATGAACACTGAAGCTTTCTTT
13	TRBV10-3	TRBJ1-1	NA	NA	CAIRDYSNTEAFF	TGTGCCATCAGAGACTATTCGAACACTGAAGCTTTCTTT
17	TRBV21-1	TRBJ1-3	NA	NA	CASSKGPGCSSGNTIYF	TGTGCCAGCAGCAAAGGTCCAGGGTGTAGCTCTGGAAACACCATATATTTT
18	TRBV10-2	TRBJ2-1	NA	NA	CASSGKTQSKSSYNEQFF	TGCGCCAGCAGTGGCAAGACTCAATCCAAGAGCTCCTACAATGAGCAGTTCTTC
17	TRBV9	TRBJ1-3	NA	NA	CASSVGPLSGVGNTIYF	TGTGCCAGCAGCGTAGGCCCCCTATCAGGGGTTGGAAACACCATATATTTT
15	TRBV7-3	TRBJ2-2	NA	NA	CASSLSGANTGELFF	TGTGCCAGCAGCTTAAGCGGAGCTAACACCGGGGAGCTGTTTTTT
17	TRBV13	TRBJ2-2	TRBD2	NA	CASSLGASGEGTGELFF	TGTGCCAGCAGCTTAGGGGCTAGCGGGGAAGGGACCGGGGAGCTGTTTTTT
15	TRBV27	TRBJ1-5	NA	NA	CASSGRAGFGQPQHF	TGTGCCAGCAGTGGACGGGCGGGATTTGGTCAGCCCCAGCATTTT
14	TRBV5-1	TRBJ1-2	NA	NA	CASSFAPSNYGYTF	TGCGCCAGCAGCTTCGCGCCATCAAACTATGGCTACACCTTC
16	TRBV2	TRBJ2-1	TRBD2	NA	CASSPNLAGSYNEQFF	TGTGCCAGCAGCCCAAATCTAGCGGGCTCCTACAATGAGCAGTTCTTC
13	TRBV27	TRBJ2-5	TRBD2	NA	CASSPLAMETQYF	TGTGCCAGCAGCCCACTAGCGATGGAGACCCAGTACTTC
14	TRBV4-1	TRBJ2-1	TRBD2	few	CASSPRGGRRQQFF	TGCGCCAGCTCACCTCGGGGGGGCCGGAGGCAGCAGTTCTTC
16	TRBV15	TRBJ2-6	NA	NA	CATSRTPESVANVLTF	TGTGCCACCAGCAGAACCCCGGAGTCGGTGGCCAACGTCCTGACTTTC
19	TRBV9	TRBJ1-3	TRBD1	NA	CASSSHPGQGAKSGNTIYF	TGTGCCAGCAGCTCACATCCGGGACAGGGGGCAAAGTCTGGAAACACCATATATTTT
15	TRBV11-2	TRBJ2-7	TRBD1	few	CASSLAADRLYEQYF	TGTGCCAGCAGCTTAGCGGCGGACAGGCTCTACGAGCAGTACTTC
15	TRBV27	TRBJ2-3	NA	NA	CASSLDRRGFDTQYF	TGTGCCAGCAGTTTGGACCGTCGAGGGTTTGATACGCAGTATTTT
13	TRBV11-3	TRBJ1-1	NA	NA	CASSLAGRTEAFF	TGTGCCAGCAGCTTAGCAGGGCGCACTGAAGCTTTCTTT
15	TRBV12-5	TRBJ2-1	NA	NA	CASGLVQRGGNEQFF	TGTGCTAGTGGTTTGGTACAGAGGGGGGGCAATGAGCAGTTCTTC
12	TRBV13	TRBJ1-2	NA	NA	CASRLAYYGYTF	TGTGCCAGCAGGTTGGCATACTATGGCTACACCTTC
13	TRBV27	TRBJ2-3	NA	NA	CASSYGDTDTQYF	TGTGCCAGCAGTTACGGAGACACAGATACGCAGTATTTT
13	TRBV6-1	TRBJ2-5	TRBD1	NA	CASSGTGEETQYF	TGTGCCAGCAGTGGGACAGGGGAAGAGACCCAGTACTTC
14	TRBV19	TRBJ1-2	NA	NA	CASSISLLNYGYTF	TGTGCCAGTAGTATAAGCCTTTTAAACTATGGCTACACCTTC
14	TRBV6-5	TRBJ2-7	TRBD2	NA	CASAPGTGGLEQYF	TGTGCCAGCGCCCCCGGGACGGGAGGGCTCGAGCAGTACTTC
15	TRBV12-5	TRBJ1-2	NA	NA	CASGLEAHSSYGYTF	TGTGCTAGTGGTTTGGAAGCCCATTCGAGCTATGGCTACACCTTC
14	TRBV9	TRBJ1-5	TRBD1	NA	CASSPGQLNQPQHF	TGTGCCAGCAGCCCGGGACAGCTCAATCAGCCCCAGCATTTT
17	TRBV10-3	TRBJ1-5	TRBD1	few	CAISNRDRADGNQPQHF	TGTGCCATCAGTAATCGCGACAGGGCGGATGGCAATCAGCCCCAGCATTTT
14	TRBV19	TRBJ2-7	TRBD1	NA	CASARDSRTYEQYF	TGTGCCAGTGCCCGGGACAGCAGAACCTACGAGCAGTACTTC
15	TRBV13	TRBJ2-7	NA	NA	CASGSVSVEGYEQYF	TGTGCCAGCGGCTCTGTATCTGTAGAGGGCTACGAGCAGTACTTC
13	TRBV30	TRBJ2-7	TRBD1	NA	CAWGDRASYEQYF	TGTGCCTGGGGGGACAGGGCGTCCTACGAGCAGTACTTC
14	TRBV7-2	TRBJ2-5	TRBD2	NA	CASSLGPGGETQYF	TGTGCCAGCAGCTTAGGGCCGGGGGGAGAGACCCAGTACTTC
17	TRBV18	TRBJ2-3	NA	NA	CASSPILAGRSTDTQYF	TGTGCCAGCTCACCCATTCTGGCAGGGAGGAGCACAGATACGCAGTATTTT